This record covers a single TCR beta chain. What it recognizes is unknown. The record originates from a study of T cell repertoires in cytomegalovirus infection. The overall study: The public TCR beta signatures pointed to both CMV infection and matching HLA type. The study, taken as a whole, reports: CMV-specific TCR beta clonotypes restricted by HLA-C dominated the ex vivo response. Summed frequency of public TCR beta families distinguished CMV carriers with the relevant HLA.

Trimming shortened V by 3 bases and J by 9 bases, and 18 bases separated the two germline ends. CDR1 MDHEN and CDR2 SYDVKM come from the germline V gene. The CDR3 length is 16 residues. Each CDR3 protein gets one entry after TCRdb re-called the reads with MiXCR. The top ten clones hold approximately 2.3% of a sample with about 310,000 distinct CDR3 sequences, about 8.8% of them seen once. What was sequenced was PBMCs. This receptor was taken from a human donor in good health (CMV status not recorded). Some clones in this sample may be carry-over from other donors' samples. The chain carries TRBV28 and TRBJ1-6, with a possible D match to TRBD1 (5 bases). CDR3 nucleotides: TGTGCCAGCAGTTTGGTCAGGAGCTATAGGGGTTCACCCCTCCACTTT. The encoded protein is CASSLVRSYRGSPLHF.